This T cell receptor beta chain was captured by sequencing in a study of cytomegalovirus exposure and HLA in healthy donors. Turning to the study itself: T cells numbering approximately 170 million yielded 117 million unique TCR beta sequences in an earlier analysis.

This clone was observed a single time. Its antigen is unknown. The CDR3 sequence is 19 residues long. The primer mix had 60 Vbeta and 13 Jbeta primers. Measured with immunoSEQ multiplex PCR; TCRdb has only the in-frame clones, and not every one. Found here are approximately 81,000 clones, approximately 84% of them singletons; the top ten hold roughly 2.4%. Study-wide findings and caveats: A later analysis showed that HLA-associated TCR beta chains had undergone more clonal expansion than equally common others. After further analysis at a later stage, 15,000 to 20,000 TCR beta sequences were associated with HLA alleles at 0.05 false discovery rate. Associated with cytomegalovirus, according to the listing, were around 170 TCR beta chains.

This chain joins TRBV21-1 and TRBJ1-5; the D call TRBD1 from the table was never checked on the DNA. TRBV21-1 is listed as a pseudogene. The receptor's source is a woman in her 50s in good health and CMV-seronegative. Sequenced material: PBMCs. The CDR3 sequence is CARPPGGDRVKCVDQPQHF. DNA for the CDR3: TGTGCCAGGCCCCCCGGGGGCGACAGGGTGAAATGTGTTGATCAGCCCCAGCATTTT.